Described below is a single T cell receptor beta chain sequence and its context. The antigen is undetermined. CDR1 and CDR2 from the germline V gene are KGHSH and LQKENI. V was shortened by 6 bases and J by 7 bases, with 16 bases between the two germline ends. CDR3 size: 15 residues. The source of the sample is a study of cytomegalovirus exposure and HLA in healthy donors. Whole-study results and caveats: What TCR beta sequences reportedly achieved was accurate prediction of HLA-A and HLA-B alleles in most subjects. Usually a TCR sequence was rare, but some public TCRs were found in many donors. A later analysis linked a missense DCLRE1C variant to TCR beta V- and J-gene trimming.

PCR involved 60 Vbeta and 13 Jbeta primers. Here immunoSEQ multiplex PCR was the method, and the copy in TCRdb shows in-frame clones only, minus some. Of around 100,000 clones listed, approximately 81% are singletons. Donors likely had unrecorded immune exposures despite being nominally healthy when sampled. The clonotype originates from a male donor in good health and CMV-seropositive. Sequenced sample: PBMCs. This chain uses TRBV18 with TRBJ1-6; no reliable D call. CDR3 protein: CASSPRARRNSPLHF. CDR3 DNA: TGTGCCAGCTCTCCCCGGGCCCGGAGGAATTCACCCCTCCACTTT.